This TCR beta chain emerged from a study of blood T cell repertoires in COVID-19. About the study: Whether acute or convalescent, the COVID-19 samples came from the United States, Italy and Spain. T cells, B-cell-depleted T cells, or PBMCs provided the cDNA or gDNA that served as material.

The CDR3 contains 16 residues. The junction had 15 bases not matched to a gene; V was cut back by 6 bases and J by 8 bases. Germline values: CDR1 MNHEY, CDR2 SMNVEV (reference sequence). Study processing details: The assay estimated nucleated cells by amplifying reference gene primers. Repertoires were generated with immunoSEQ multiplex PCR, while TCRdb's copy carries only in-frame clones and drops some. D and trimming were read from the DNA, whereas the V and J calls and clone size are those reported in that table. The table includes 150,000 or so clones, 75% to 80% detected once. The sequenced material came from PBMCs or T cells enriched from blood (not recorded which). The V and J genes are TRBV27 and TRBJ1-5; 8 nucleotides align to TRBD1. This sequence originates from a woman aged 50 to 65 who had recovered from COVID-19. CDR3 region: CASRLGQADGREPQHF. As DNA, the CDR3 is TGTGCCAGCAGGTTGGGACAGGCGGACGGAAGGGAGCCCCAGCATTTT.